The present T cell receptor beta chain was sequenced within a study of vaccination effects on CD4 cells after COVID-19. Before any sequencing was done, the ViraFEST assay used viral peptide pools to expand antigen-specific CD4+ T cells. Following culture for nine to ten days, CD4+ T cells were isolated. None of these healthy vaccinees had been infected with SARS-CoV-2 before vaccination. It was with approximately 10 IU/ml IL-2 and 9.5 to 10 ug/ml peptides that 2 million to 2.5 million PBMC per well were cultured. The authors exchanged half the medium for IL-2 medium on days 3 and 7. Assay: immunoSEQ multiplex PCR; the TCRdb copy retains only in-frame clones and omits some. The table records 71,000 or so clones, approximately 70% of them present only once. A word on this clone: The target antigen is unknown.

Deletions cut 0 bases from V and 6 bases from J, with 12 bases between. CDR3 length: 14 residues. Looked up from germline, CDR1 is MNHEY and CDR2 is SVGAGI. The study, taken as a whole, reports: Of the vaccine-induced clones from healthy vaccinees, merely 1 of 255 recognized common cold coronaviruses as well.

The starting material was CD4+ T cells from PBMCs cultured with HCoV-OC43 spike peptides, obtained before COVID-19 vaccination. Subset noted: HCoV-OC43 spike overlapping peptide pool stimulation. This sequence was found in a human donor who received a COVID-19 vaccine. The chain combines TRBV6-5 with TRBJ2-7; perhaps TRBD1 as D (6 bases). Here the CDR3 reads CASSYSAGVPEQYV. CDR3 nucleotides: TGTGCCAGCAGTTACTCGGCAGGGGTCCCCGAGCAGTACGTC.